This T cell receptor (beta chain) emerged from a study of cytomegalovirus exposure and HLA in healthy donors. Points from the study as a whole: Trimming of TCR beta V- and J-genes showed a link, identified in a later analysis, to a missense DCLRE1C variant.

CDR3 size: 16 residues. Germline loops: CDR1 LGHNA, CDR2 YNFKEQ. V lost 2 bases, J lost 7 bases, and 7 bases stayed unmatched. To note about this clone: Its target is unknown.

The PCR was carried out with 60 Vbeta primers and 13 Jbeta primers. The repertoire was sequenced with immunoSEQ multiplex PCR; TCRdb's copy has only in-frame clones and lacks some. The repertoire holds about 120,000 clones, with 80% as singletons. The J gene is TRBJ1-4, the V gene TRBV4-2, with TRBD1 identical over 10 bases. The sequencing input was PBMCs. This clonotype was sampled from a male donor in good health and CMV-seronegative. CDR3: CASSQRDRGFFEKLFF. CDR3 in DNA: TGTGCCAGCAGCCAAAGGGACAGGGGTTTTTTTGAAAAACTGTTTTTT.